The following is a T cell receptor beta chain sequence with its context. This record belongs to a study of control samples from healthy donors and cancer patients. Repertoires were generated with immunoSEQ multiplex PCR, while TCRdb's copy carries only in-frame clones and drops some. The data contain about 150,000 clones, 90% to 95% of them seen just once; the ten biggest clones take up approximately 6.1%. This receptor was taken from a middle-aged man in good health. Input material: blood.

CDR3 residues: CASRAGTEVSPLHF. The CDR3 nucleotides read TGTGCCAGCAGAGCCGGGACAGAGGTTTCACCCCTCCACTTT. V gene TRBV6-5 combines with J gene TRBJ1-6; 7 nucleotides line up with TRBD1. The CDR3 is made up of 14 amino acids. Germline V gene sequence: CDR1 MNHEY, CDR2 SVGAGI. V lost 6 bases to trimming and J lost 9 bases; unmatched junction nucleotides: 8.